The present entry profiles one T cell receptor (beta chain) with its context. Original handling: For nucleated cells, counts were estimated from reference gene primer amplification. Profiled with immunoSEQ multiplex PCR; TCRdb holds only in-frame clones, not every one. The V and J calls and clone size come from that table; D and trimming were worked out from the DNA. The repertoire has approximately 210,000 clones, more than 70% of them found once; the top ten carry 7% to 10%. The sample comes from a study of blood T cell repertoires in COVID-19. Study at large: Both acute and convalescent COVID-19 samples were obtained from the United States, Italy and Spain. PBMCs, B-cell-depleted T cells, or T cells provided the cDNA or gDNA that made up the material.

In germline, CDR1 is MNHNS, CDR2 SASEGT. With V trimmed by 3 bases and J by 13 bases, 8 bases remained unmatched. There are 14 residues in the CDR3. Sample: peripheral blood. The V and J genes are TRBV6-1 and TRBJ2-1; TRBD2 matches 11 bases. This receptor was identified in a woman aged 45-60 years with acute or convalescent COVID-19. CDR3 amino acids: CASSDMTSGTKQFF. The DNA of the CDR3 is TGTGCCAGCAGTGATATGACTAGCGGGACCAAACAGTTCTTC.